This T cell receptor beta chain was identified in a study of T-cell reconstitution after alpha-beta-depleted transplantation in children. The sample holds a few counts of this clonotype. This sample's TCRbeta library carried unique molecular identifier barcodes. TCRdb reanalysed the PCR reads using MiXCR and keeps one entry per CDR3 protein. The table includes approximately 520,000 distinct CDR3 sequences, about 33% detected once. The sequences come from PBMCs from the stem cell graft donor, collected from the stem cell graft. The sequence was obtained from a human donor who donated a stem cell graft to a child with aplastic anemia.

CDR3 sequence reads: CSVGREGGETQYF. The CDR3 DNA is TGCAGCGTAGGGCGGGAGGGGGGAGAGACCCAGTACTTC. The gene calls are TRBV29-1 and TRBJ2-5, with 9 bases aligning to TRBD2. The length of the CDR3 is 13 residues. Germline loops: CDR1 SQVTM, CDR2 ANQGSEA. The trim removed 6 bases at V and 4 bases at J, leaving 6 bases unmatched.